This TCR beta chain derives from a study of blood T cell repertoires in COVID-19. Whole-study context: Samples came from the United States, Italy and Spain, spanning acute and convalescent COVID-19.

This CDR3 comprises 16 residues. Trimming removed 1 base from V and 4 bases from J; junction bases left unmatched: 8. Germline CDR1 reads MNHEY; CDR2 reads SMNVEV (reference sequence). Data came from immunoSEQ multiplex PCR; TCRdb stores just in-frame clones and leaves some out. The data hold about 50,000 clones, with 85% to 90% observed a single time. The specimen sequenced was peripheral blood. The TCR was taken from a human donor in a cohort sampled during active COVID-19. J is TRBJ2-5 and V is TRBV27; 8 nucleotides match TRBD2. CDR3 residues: CASSLLIGGAVETQYF. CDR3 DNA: TGTGCCAGCAGTTTATTAATCGGGGGGGCCGTAGAGACCCAGTACTTC.